The 27 T cell receptor beta chains listed next were all sequenced from one sample in a study of cytomegalovirus exposure and HLA in healthy donors. The PCR ran on 60 Vbeta and 13 Jbeta primers. Sequenced by immunoSEQ multiplex PCR; TCRdb stores in-frame clones only, minus some. Altogether about 200,000 clones are present, more than 80% being singletons, with the ten largest covering approximately 2.9%. Material: PBMCs. Receptors originate from a man aged 30-40 years in good health and CMV-seronegative.

J is TRBJ2-1 and V is TRBV4-1, with 9 bases identical to TRBD2. V lost 1 base, J lost 4 bases, and 2 bases stayed unmatched. CDR3 size: 15 residues. Germline-derived CDR1 and CDR2 are MGHRA and YSYEKL. CDR3 residues: CASSQVSGGYNEQFF. The CDR3 bases are TGCGCCAGCAGCCAAGTGAGCGGGGGGTACAATGAGCAGTTCTTC.

The chain has TRBV5-4 and TRBJ2-7; D is undetermined. This CDR3 has 13 amino acids. V gave up 0 bases and J gave up 4 bases, with 8 bases separating them. Germline loops: CDR1 SGHNT, CDR2 YYREEE (reference sequence). The CDR3 nucleotides are TGTGCCAGCAGCTTGGACAGCCATTACGAGCAGTACTTC. It codes for CASSLDSHYEQYF.

The chain uses TRBV27 and TRBJ1-6; the match to TRBD1 covers 11 bases. Germline loops: CDR1 MNHEY, CDR2 SMNVEV (reference sequence). The V segment lost 2 bases and the J segment 9 bases; nucleotides outside the gene matches: 3. The CDR3 has 15 residues. CDR3 loop: CASSLGTGGSSPLHF. The CDR3 DNA sequence: TGTGCCAGCAGTTTAGGGACAGGGGGAAGTTCACCCCTCCACTTT.

The gene calls are TRBV7-3 and TRBJ2-7; 7 nucleotides line up with TRBD1. This CDR3 region has 13 residues. Germline-derived CDR1 and CDR2 are SGHTA and FQGTGA. The V and J ends lost 5 bases and 5 bases, in that order; junction bases with no gene match: 6. The CDR3 reads CASSLDREHEQYF. In DNA form, the CDR3 reads TGTGCCAGCAGCCTAGACAGGGAGCACGAGCAGTACTTC.

For this clone: A junction end diverges from the germline sequence, so it may reflect a read error. The chain combines TRBV5-1 with TRBJ2-6; 7 bases match TRBD2. This CDR3 comprises 15 residues. Germline assignment: CDR1 SGHRS and CDR2 YFSETQ. Here the CDR3 reads CASRAGTNGASVLTF. DNA for the CDR3: TGCGCCAGCAGGGCAGGGACTAATGGGGCCAGCGTCCTGACTTTC.

The rearrangement uses TRBV6-5 and TRBJ2-7; TRBD2 agrees at 11 bases. This CDR3 has 15 amino acids. Germline lookup yields CDR1 MNHEY and CDR2 SVGAGI. The J segment lost 1 base and the V segment lost 4 bases, leaving 3 bases of the junction unmatched. The CDR3, as DNA: TGTGCCAGCAGTTCCCTAGCGGGGGGATCCTACGAGCAGTACTTC. It codes for CASSSLAGGSYEQYF.

CDR3 in DNA: TGTGCCAGCAGCTTAAAGGCAGGGGTAACAGATACGCAGTATTTT. This translates into CASSLKAGVTDTQYF. This chain joins TRBV7-9 and TRBJ2-3; D perhaps matches TRBD1 (6 bases). V lost 2 bases to trimming and J lost 3 bases, with 12 bases between them. Germline loops: CDR1 SEHNR, CDR2 FQNEAQ (reference sequence). The CDR3 runs to 15 residues.

The chain has TRBV5-6 and TRBJ2-2, with 10 bases identical to TRBD1. V shed 3 bases and J 7 bases; nucleotides not matched to a gene: 6. The V gene's germline CDR1 is SGHDT and CDR2 YYEEEE. The length of the CDR3 is 15 residues. The CDR3 DNA reads as TGTGCCAGCAGCTCGACAGGGGGCTGGGGCGGGGAGCTGTTTTTT. It specifies CASSSTGGWGGELFF. The full variable domain, its missing parts supplied by reference TRBV5-6 and TRBJ2-2, is DAGVTQSPTHLIKTRGQQVTLRCSPKSGHDTVSWYQQALGQGPQFIFQYYEEEERQRGNFPDRFSGHQFPNYSSELNVNALLLGDSALYLCASSSTGGWGGELFFGEGSRLTVL.

V and J are TRBV29-1 and TRBJ2-1; D is perhaps TRBD2 (5 bases). The germline V gene has CDR1 SQVTM and CDR2 ANQGSEA. V lost 5 bases, J lost 6 bases, and 14 bases lay in between. The CDR3 is 13 residues long. The CDR3 coding sequence is TGCAGCGTTCTAGCCGGACCAATCAATGAGCAGTTCTTC. This encodes CSVLAGPINEQFF.

This chain joins TRBV7-9 and TRBJ2-1; D unresolved. The ends were cut back, 5 bases at V and 7 bases at J, with 9 bases in the middle. CDR1 is SEHNR and CDR2 is FQNEAQ in the germline V gene (reference sequence). The CDR3 has 12 amino acids. The CDR3 loop is CASSPPGNEQFF. The CDR3 bases are TGTGCCAGCAGCCCCCCAGGTAATGAGCAGTTCTTC.

The J gene is TRBJ1-2, the V gene TRBV28, with 12 bases matching TRBD1. CDR1 is MDHEN, CDR2 SYDVKM, per germline. V shed 10 bases, J shed 1 base, and the junction held 16 bases outside the gene matches. The CDR3 length is 18 residues. The DNA of the CDR3 is TGTGCCACCCTACGAGGCGGGACAGGGGGCGGTTTTAACTATGGCTACACCTTC. This sequence encodes CATLRGGTGGGFNYGYTF.

The CDR3 reads CASSPLAGGSYNEQFF. The CDR3 DNA reads TGTGCCAGCAGTCCCTTAGCGGGGGGATCCTACAATGAGCAGTTCTTC. The J gene is TRBJ2-1, the V gene TRBV25-1, with 10 positions matching TRBD2. The germline V gene has CDR1 MGHDK and CDR2 SYGVNS. Trimming cost V 5 bases and J 1 base; bases outside gene matches: 5. CDR3 length: 16 amino acids. The complete variable domain, with remaining parts taken from reference TRBV25-1 and TRBJ2-1, reads EADIYQTPRYLVIGTGKKITLECSQTMGHDKMYWYQQDPGMELHLIHYSYGVNSTEKGDLSSESTVSRIRTEHFPLTLESARPSHTSQYLCASSPLAGGSYNEQFFGPGTRLTVL.

The chain employs TRBV2 and TRBJ2-1, with TRBD1 matching over 8 bases. The J segment lost 10 bases and the V segment lost 6 bases, leaving 11 bases of the junction unmatched. CDR1 is SNHLY, CDR2 FYNNEI, per germline. The CDR3 covers 14 residues. The CDR3 DNA reads TGTGCCAGCAGCTTATGGGAAGACAGGGGAGAGCAGTTCTTC. Encoded protein: CASSLWEDRGEQFF.

This clone was counted a few times. The chain couples TRBV9 to TRBJ2-4, with TRBD1 matching 10 bases. The CDR3 sequence is 16 residues long. Germline CDR1 reads SGDLS; CDR2 reads YYNGEE. V shed 4 bases, J shed 8 bases, and the junction held 12 bases outside the gene matches. This CDR3 reads CASSPKTGGEGDIQYF. CDR3 nucleotide sequence: TGTGCCAGCAGCCCTAAGACAGGGGGCGAAGGGGACATTCAGTACTTC.

Only a few counts were recorded for this clone. The chain employs TRBV4-3 and TRBJ1-6, with 8 bases fitting TRBD1. The CDR3 loop spans 14 amino acids. V gave up 5 bases and J gave up 9 bases; unmatched junction bases: 6. The germline V gene encodes CDR1 LGHNA and CDR2 YSLEER. The CDR3, as DNA: TGCGCCAGCAGCGGAACAGGGGGAAGTTCACCCCTCCACTTT. Its protein product is CASSGTGGSSPLHF.

The rearrangement joins TRBV2 to TRBJ2-5, with 8 nucleotides matching TRBD1. The J call may be faulty, since TRBJ2-7 better matches the DNA end. The CDR3 consists of 15 residues. Per germline, CDR1 SNHLY and CDR2 FYNNEI. The CDR3 sequence: CASSQGQAHSYEQYF. For the CDR3, the DNA is TGTGCCAGCAGTCAGGGACAGGCGCACTCCTACGAGCAGTACTTC.

This rearrangement joins TRBV7-9 to TRBJ2-5, with TRBD2 matching 10 bases. There are 19 residues in the CDR3. Unmatched junction bases numbered 14, after V lost 0 bases and J lost 4 bases. Germline CDR1 and CDR2: SEHNR and FQNEAQ (reference sequence). The CDR3, as DNA: TGTGCCAGCAGCTTAGCCGTGGGACTAGCGCTCCCGATGGGAGAGACCCAGTACTTC. Translating gives CASSLAVGLALPMGETQYF.

This chain links TRBV5-6 with TRBJ2-7; 8 nucleotides align to TRBD2. The CDR3 consists of 15 residues. V dropped 0 bases and J dropped 0; count of bases not matched to a gene: 2. Germline V gene lookup returns CDR1 SGHDT and CDR2 YYEEEE. Here the CDR3 DNA reads TGTGCCAGCAGCTTGGTCCTAGCGGGCTCCTACGAGCAGTACTTC. This encodes CASSLVLAGSYEQYF.

CDR3 protein: CSAGTGNTEAFF. The CDR3 coding sequence is TGCAGCGCCGGGACAGGGAACACTGAAGCTTTCTTT. The chain combines TRBV29-1 with TRBJ1-1; 8 nucleotides align to TRBD1. V dropped 7 bases and J dropped 1; count of bases not matched to a gene: 2. This CDR3 comprises 12 residues. Germline V gene data show CDR1 as SQVTM and CDR2 as ANQGSEA.

The V call is TRBV6-5, the J call TRBJ1-5; 8 bases match TRBD1. Unmatched junction bases numbered 7, after V lost 6 bases and J lost 6 bases. CDR3 size: 14 residues. CDR1 and CDR2 (germline): MNHEY, SVGAGI. CDR3 sequence reads: CASSRGQGGQPQHF. CDR3 in DNA: TGTGCCAGCAGCCGAGGACAGGGAGGTCAGCCCCAGCATTTT.

Remarks on this clone: Germline is not matched at one junction end, which may reflect a read error. CDR3 sequence: CASSLGTGTSGYSSEQYF. CDR3 sequence (DNA): TGTGCCAGCAGCTTAGGGACCGGGACTAGCGGGTACTCCTCCGAGCAGTACTTC. V is TRBV7-2 and J is TRBJ2-7; TRBD2 matches at 12 bases. The CDR3 totals 18 residues. Germline V CDR1 and CDR2: SGHTA, FQGNSA.

The chain recombines TRBV27 with TRBJ1-2; possible D gene TRBD1, 6 bases. Germline CDR1 is MNHEY and CDR2 is SMNVEV (reference sequence). V was cut by 4 bases and J by 2 bases, with 14 bases left in between. CDR3 length equals 15 residues. CDR3 loop: CASSYGGQLNYGYTF. The CDR3 DNA reads TGTGCCAGCAGTTACGGTGGACAGCTAAACTATGGCTACACCTTC.

Turning to this clone: The junction does not match germline at one end; this may be a read error. J is TRBJ1-2 and V is TRBV5-1; a possible D gene is TRBD1 (6 bases). The CDR3 has 12 residues. Germline V gene sequence: CDR1 SGHRS, CDR2 YFSETQ. The CDR3 spells CASRLDSYGYTF. CDR3 coding DNA: TGCGCCAGCAGGTTGGACAGCTATGGCTACACCTTC. Drawing the rest from reference TRBV5-1 and TRBJ1-2, the complete variable domain is KAGVTQTPRYLIKTRGQQVTLSCSPISGHRSVSWYQQTPGQGLQFLFEYFSETQRNKGNFPGRFSGRQFSNSRSEMNVSTLELGDSALYLCASRLDSYGYTFGSGTRLTVV.

V is TRBV4-1 and J is TRBJ2-7; D possibly corresponds to TRBD1 (6 bases). V was cut by 1 base and J by 5 bases, with 9 bases left in between. The CDR3 runs to 13 residues. In germline, CDR1 is MGHRA, CDR2 YSYEKL. The CDR3 here is CASSQGTANEQYF. CDR3 sequence (DNA): TGCGCCAGCAGCCAAGGGACAGCAAACGAGCAGTACTTC.

The rearrangement joins TRBV7-8 to TRBJ2-5; D perhaps matches TRBD1 (6 bases). Germline V gene sequence: CDR1 SGHVS, CDR2 FQNEAQ. V lost 5 bases to trimming and J lost 0 bases, with 13 bases between them. The CDR3 has 15 amino acids. The CDR3 DNA sequence: TGTGCCAGCAGCCGACAGGAGCTAAACCAAGAGACCCAGTACTTC. It specifies CASSRQELNQETQYF.

This clone has only one observation. V and J are TRBV11-2 and TRBJ2-1; possible D gene TRBD1, 5 bases. CDR1 is SGHAT and CDR2 is FQNNGV in the germline V gene. The CDR3 sequence is 14 residues long. Deletions cut 1 base from V and 8 bases from J, with 12 bases between. CDR3 sequence: CASSLVWTIDEQFF. The CDR3 DNA reads TGTGCCAGCAGCTTAGTTTGGACAATAGATGAGCAGTTCTTC.

This chain joins TRBV10-3 and TRBJ2-7; 11 positions match TRBD1. Germline assignment: CDR1 ENHRY and CDR2 SYGVKD. Trimming took 7 bases from V and 3 from J; bases not matched to a gene: 5. This CDR3 is 14 amino acids long. This CDR3 reads CAINKGQGVYEQYF. The CDR3 DNA follows: TGTGCCATCAACAAGGGACAGGGGGTCTACGAGCAGTACTTC.